Listed below are T cell receptor beta chains from one sample, sequenced in a study of blood T cell repertoires in COVID-19. The data were produced by immunoSEQ multiplex PCR, yet TCRdb's version contains in-frame clones alone and is incomplete. Here the sample spans about 360,000 clones, 87% being singletons. Source material: PBMCs or T cells enriched from blood (not recorded which). The receptors stem from a man between 35 and 55 years old in a cohort exposed to, infected with or recovered from COVID-19 (not recorded which). CDR3s include the opening cysteine and the closing phenylalanine or tryptophan. The D gene is left open where the match is weak.

NA	TRBV4-1	TRBJ1-2	CASSQVSGYGYTF
TRBD2	TRBV5-1	TRBJ2-1	CASSLQPGGPSNEQFF
NA	TRBV6-5	TRBJ2-7	CASIGLPGEQYF
TRBD1	TRBV18	TRBJ1-1	CASSPGTGSMNTEAFF
NA	TRBV2	TRBJ2-7	CASSENVYSYEQYF
NA	TRBV3-1/TRBV3-2	TRBJ2-6	CASSHSGNSGANVLTF
TRBD2	TRBV3-1/TRBV3-2	TRBJ2-2	CASSWGLAGGTGELFF
TRBD2	TRBV5-1	TRBJ2-1	CASSLVGTSGITEQFF
TRBD2	TRBV7-2	TRBJ2-1	CASSSPLLRLAGSYNEQFF
TRBD2	TRBV7-8	TRBJ2-1	CASTPTSGGYNEQFF
TRBD1	TRBV9	TRBJ2-1	CASSTRDREYNEQFF
TRBD1	TRBV18	TRBJ2-1	CASSPRLGQGRYNEQFF
TRBD2	TRBV7-2	TRBJ2-3	CASRPGLAGDTQYF
TRBD1	TRBV19	TRBJ2-7	CATRGTGAYEQYF
TRBD1	TRBV2	TRBJ1-2	CASSEGDRVGGYTF
NA	TRBV7-6	TRBJ1-5	CASSLQAESNQPQHF
NA	TRBV5-1	TRBJ2-5	CASSLDGTFRETQYF
TRBD2	TRBV6-2/TRBV6-3	TRBJ2-1	CASSGLGLAGGRVENNEQFF
NA	TRBV6-4	TRBJ2-7	CASNLGPCLYEQYF
TRBD2	TRBV4-2	TRBJ2-7	CASSQGAGGPGQYF
NA	TRBV19	TRBJ1-6	CASRTAYNSPLHF
NA	TRBV6-5	TRBJ1-1	CATNKGGPRNTEAFF
NA	TRBV7-2	TRBJ2-3	CASSQRYGQPSTDTQYF
TRBD1	TRBV5-4	TRBJ1-1	CASSMRGRLGTEAFF